The sequence of this T cell receptor beta chain was determined in a study of molecular identifiers for immune sequencing clone quantification. Study-wide results and caveats: In naive cells, clones above 20 RNA copies held under 1% of molecules, whereas in effector cells they held over 99%.

For this clonotype: Its antigen is not identified.

From the PCR reads, TCRdb called clonotypes with MiXCR, one entry per CDR3 protein. The repertoire includes around 320,000 distinct CDR3 sequences, roughly 24% of them detected once, and 0.7% to 0.95% sits in the top ten. The CDR3 sequence is 16 residues long. The germline V gene encodes CDR1 MNHEY and CDR2 SVGEGT. V was cut by 3 bases and J by 0 bases, with 11 bases left in between. The V and J genes are TRBV6-2 or TRBV6-3 and TRBJ1-4; D is possibly TRBD1 (6 bases). The sequence derives from a human donor in good health. Some libraries in this study had Jurkat cell RNA spiked in. The sample taken for sequencing was naive CD8+ T cells from blood, with Jurkat cell RNA spiked in. Specified subset: FACS-sorted CD8+CD4-CCR7+CD45RA+ naive T cells. CDR3 nucleotide sequence: TGTGCCAGCAGTTATGGACAGATTGCAACTAATGAAAAACTGTTTTTT. Amino acid sequence: CASSYGQIATNEKLFF.